This T cell receptor beta chain was sequenced during a study of identical twins listed by TCRdb under 2016. Turning to the overall study: TCR alpha and beta repertoires from monozygotic twins, unrelated adults of various ages and cord blood were deep-sequenced to test whether fetal clonotypes persist. To rule out contamination, the twin experiments were replicated at different times with different library preparation protocols.

Every donor in the study was a healthy Caucasian. Three pairs of female monozygotic twins, all aged roughly 18 to 30 years, were included in the twin cohort. Peripheral blood mononuclear cells were used as the source from which RNA for TCR libraries was isolated. From the cysteine through the phenylalanine, the CDR3 covers 16 amino acids. CDR3 DNA only is kept here, 48 bases in frame from base 1. Germline trimming: 8 bases from V, 1 base from J; junction bases outside gene matches: 14. Reading the germline V gene (reference sequence) gives CDR1 SEHNR and CDR2 FQNEAQ. Results the study describes overall, beyond this receptor: Because the same donors could not be followed over many years, the conclusions depended on cross-sectional statistical analysis. Zero-insertion analyses could be partly confounded by invariant T cells such as MAIT and iNKT, though diverse VJ usage argued against such confounding for most clonotypes. Excess twin sharing in beta out-of-frame sequences was weaker because fewer shared sequences lowered the signal-to-noise ratio. Abundant cord blood beta clonotypes carried fewer insertions; young adult naive repertoires showed a weaker similar trend, while memory repertoires showed none. In monozygotic twins, out-of-frame TCR alpha sharing was systematically underestimated by recombination models, although the models agreed with sharing between unrelated individuals. Compared with coincidental sharing between unrelated individuals, out-of-frame TCR alpha sequences shared between twins showed an excess of sequences with low generation probability.

Receptor amplification or capture employed 5' RACE. The data were produced on an Illumina HiSeq 2000. A universal primer binding site was introduced by template switching, and a unique molecular identifier was present in the final cDNA, enabling accurate counting of TCR cDNA molecules. Specific primers in the conserved constant-segment region were used to synthesize first-strand cDNA for the TCR alpha and beta chains. Each cDNA library was double barcoded, with a SMART-Mk sample barcode plus Illumina barcodes, to control for contamination. TruSeq adapter sequences along with Illumina sample barcodes were introduced in two successive PCR steps. The Illumina HiSeq platform was used with custom primers to sequence TCR alpha and beta cDNA libraries. The authors' analysis ran thus. Raw reads were processed with MiGEC to extract unique molecular identifiers, and MiXCR was used to determine CDR3 positions. For each individual, recombination models were inferred using an EM algorithm with the repgenHMM and IGoR tools. Shared clonotype analysis was performed with the tcR package in R, normalizing sharing by the product of cloneset sizes. To study raw recombination without the effects of thymic and clonal selection, out-of-frame nonproductive sequences were analyzed. TCRdb redid the processing of the public reads, applying fastp at Q25 and MiXCR, and retained in-frame beta chains. Here each entry gathers all rows of one CDR3 protein and keeps the most common genes and DNA. TCRdb's processing, not the authors', yielded these V and J calls. This sample comprises about 720,000 distinct CDR3 sequences, 18% of them detected only once. Of the sample, 10% to 15% falls within the top ten clones.

About this clonotype itself: Its antigen is still unknown. No base-level quality is on record; no much larger clone is a single base apart.

These data also formed part of another study, on T cells expressing NK-cell markers. The second study, in turn, reports: Three sorted T-cell subsets (CD3+CD56+NKG2C+, CD3+CD56+NKG2C- and CD3+CD56-NKG2C+) from roughly eight donors had their TCR beta-chain repertoires profiled. Seven of the eight sequenced donors were HCMV-seropositive and one was HCMV-seronegative. In several experiments an anti-gammadeltaTCR antibody was added to restrict sorting to alphabetaTCR-expressing T cells. In five to seven donors, the dominant CD3+CD56+NKG2C+ clonotypes were among the top 10 CD8+ clonotypes and accounted for roughly 1.0-7.5% of CD8+ T cells. Those dominant clonotypes were again the most abundant among CD3+CD56-NKG2C+ cells in a handful of donors, at about 28.3-65%. Whether the expanded NKG2C-expressing T cell clones were specific for HCMV antigens was left unclear. All eight donors whose samples were sequenced were randomly selected healthy volunteers, three of them men and five women. HCMV serostatus was determined by detecting HCMV-specific IgG in serum with a commercial ELISA kit. For roughly six donors, bulk peripheral blood T-cell repertoires were additionally sequenced from unsorted PBMC. MIGEC was used to demultiplex reads and group reads by UMI, and MiTCR was used to assemble and quantify clonotypes. Only TCR cDNA sequences supported by at least two reads were kept to exclude erroneous sequences. Downstream repertoire analysis used the tcR package, and clonotypes were matched across fractions by CDR3 nucleotide sequence plus V segment. VDJmatch was used to annotate antigen specificity against VDJdb, with one amino acid substitution in CDR3 permitted.

Material: PBMCs. The source is a woman between 18 and 29 years old in good health. The chain is assembled from TRBV7-9 and TRBJ2-7, with 7 junctional bases fitting TRBD1. The bases are TGTGCCAGCGGCCGGGGAAAACAGGGGATATCCTACGAGCAGTACTTC. It translates as CASGRGKQGISYEQYF. The full variable domain, completed from the reference TRBV7-9 and TRBJ2-7 proteins outside the CDR3, reads DTGVSQNPRHKITKRGQNVTFRCDPISEHNRLYWYRQTLGQGPEFLTYFQNEAQLEKSRLLSDRFSAERPKGSFSTLEIQRTEQGDSAMYLCASGRGKQGISYEQYFGPGTRLTVT.